This T cell receptor beta chain comes out of a study of blood T cell repertoires in COVID-19. Looking at the study overall: Collection of acute and convalescent COVID-19 samples took place in the United States, Italy and Spain. Sources were T cells, B-cell-depleted T cells, or PBMCs; the material itself was cDNA or gDNA.

In the source study's methods: Estimation of nucleated cell counts relied on the amplification of reference gene primers. Sequenced by immunoSEQ multiplex PCR; TCRdb stores in-frame clones only, minus some. V and J calls and clone size follow that table, whereas D and trimming were derived from the DNA. The data hold a few hundred thousand clones, with 84% observed a single time. Between the trimmed V and J ends, which lost 4 bases and 0 bases, there was a span of 19 bases. This CDR3 contains 17 residues. Germline CDR1 MGHRA, CDR2 YSYEKL. The chain employs TRBV4-1 and TRBJ2-7, with D maybe TRBD1 (6 bases). The source is a woman aged 40-49 years who had recovered from COVID-19. Sequenced sample: peripheral blood. Written as DNA, the CDR3 is TGCGCCAGCAGCCGCCTCATCGACAGGCGAGCCTCCTACGAGCAGTACTTC. Amino acids: CASSRLIDRRASYEQYF.